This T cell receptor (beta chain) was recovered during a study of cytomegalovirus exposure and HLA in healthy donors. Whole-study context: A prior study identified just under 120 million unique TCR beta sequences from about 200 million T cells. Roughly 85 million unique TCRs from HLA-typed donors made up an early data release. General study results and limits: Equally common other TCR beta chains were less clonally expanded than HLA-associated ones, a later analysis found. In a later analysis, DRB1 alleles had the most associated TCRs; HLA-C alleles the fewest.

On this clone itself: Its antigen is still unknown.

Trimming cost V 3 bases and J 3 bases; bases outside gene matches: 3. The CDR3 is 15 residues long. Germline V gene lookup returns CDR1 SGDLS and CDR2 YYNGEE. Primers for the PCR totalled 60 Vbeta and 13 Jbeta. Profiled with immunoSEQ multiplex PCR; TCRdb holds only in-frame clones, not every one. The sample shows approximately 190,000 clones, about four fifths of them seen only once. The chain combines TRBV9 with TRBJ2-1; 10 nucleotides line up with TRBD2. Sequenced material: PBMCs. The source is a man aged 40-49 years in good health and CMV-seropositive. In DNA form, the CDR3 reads TGTGCCAGCAGCGCGACTAGCGGGCACTACAATGAGCAGTTCTTC. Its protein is CASSATSGHYNEQFF.